This entry lists 8 T cell receptor beta chains sequenced from one sample in a study of Tregs in tolerant kidney transplant recipients. Using immunoSEQ multiplex PCR, the repertoire was profiled, and TCRdb retains in-frame clones only, with some absent. The sample records around 75,000 clones, 85% to 90% being singletons. This material consisted of CD4+ T cells from blood, taken before the transplant. All receptors derive from a human donor who received a combined kidney and bone marrow transplant.

CDR3 in DNA: TGTGCCAGCTCAGAGGGACAGGGGGGAATGTACGAGCAGTACTTC. Translation: CASSEGQGGMYEQYF. The J gene is TRBJ2-7, the V gene TRBV18, with 11 bases lining up with TRBD1. The V gene end was trimmed by 5 bases and the J gene end by 4 bases; junction bases not matched to a gene: 7. The CDR3 length is 15 residues. CDR1 and CDR2 (germline): KGHSH, LQKENI.

In regard to this clone: At one of its ends the junction is not consistent with the germline gene, which may arise from a read error. The gene calls are TRBV7-7 and TRBJ2-1; 8 nucleotides align to TRBD2. The CDR3 length is 15 residues. Germline-derived CDR1 and CDR2 are SSHAT and FNYEAQ (reference sequence). The CDR3 nucleotides are TGTGCTAGCAGCCCGCTAGCGGGCTCCTACAATGAGCAGTTCTTC. Amino acids: CASSPLAGSYNEQFF.

The rearrangement uses TRBV28 and TRBJ2-7, with D perhaps TRBD1 (8 bases). The germline V gene encodes CDR1 MDHEN and CDR2 SYDVKM. The CDR3 consists of 16 residues. Trimming cost V 6 bases and J 0 bases, with 18 bases left between them. CDR3 sequence reads: CASRQQGGASSYEQYF. In nucleotides, the CDR3 is TGTGCCAGCAGGCAACAGGGGGGGGCGAGCTCCTACGAGCAGTACTTC.

This clone showed up just once. V gene TRBV2 combines with J gene TRBJ2-3; TRBD2 might be the D (6 bases). V lost 2 bases to trimming and J lost 6 bases, with 18 bases between them. Germline CDR1 SNHLY, CDR2 FYNNEI. The CDR3 runs to 16 residues. CDR3 sequence reads: CASSERASVQGDTQYF. CDR3 DNA sequence: TGTGCCAGCAGTGAACGGGCTAGCGTTCAAGGCGATACGCAGTATTTT.

CDR3: CASSPGEWETQYF. In nucleotides, the CDR3 is TGTGCCAGCTCACCAGGGGAGTGGGAGACCCAGTACTTC. This rearrangement joins TRBV18 to TRBJ2-5, with D perhaps matching TRBD2 (5 bases). CDR1 and CDR2 (germline): KGHSH, LQKENI. This CDR3 comprises 13 residues. V lost 2 bases, J lost 5 bases, and 9 bases lay in between.

This chain links TRBV28 with TRBJ2-1; maybe TRBD2 (6 bases). The V end was cut by 6 bases, the J end by 5 bases, with 17 bases between. The CDR3 is 15 amino acids. The germline CDR1 and CDR2 sequences are MDHEN and SYDVKM. CDR3 sequence (DNA): TGTGCCAGCAGACTAGCCGGGCCCCTCAACAATGAGCAGTTCTTC. This sequence encodes CASRLAGPLNNEQFF.

The gene calls are TRBV7-2 and TRBJ2-3, with 10 bases lining up with TRBD2. V lost 1 base and J lost 3; bases outside the gene matches: 4. CDR1 SGHTA and CDR2 FQGNSA come from the germline V gene. CDR3 length: 16 residues. CDR3 region: CASSLGAGGGTDTQYF. CDR3 sequence (DNA): TGTGCCAGCAGCTTAGGAGCGGGAGGGGGGACAGATACGCAGTATTTT.

The chain couples TRBV7-9 to TRBJ1-1, with D unresolved. Germline CDR1 reads SEHNR; CDR2 reads FQNEAQ (reference sequence). The V end was cut by 2 bases, the J end by 1 base, with 8 bases between. The CDR3 length is 14 residues. The CDR3 DNA reads TGTGCCAGCAGCTTAAACCCAGGGAACACTGAAGCTTTCTTT. Translating it yields CASSLNPGNTEAFF.